This TCR beta chain was identified during a study of T cells in Graves' hyperthyroidism and ophthalmopathy. Ten or more counts support this clonotype. What it binds is unknown. Graves' hyperthyroidism was deemed stable given no ophthalmopathy progression within 18 months. Uncontrolled infection, other autoimmune disease, pregnancy and lactation each barred patients from inclusion. The PBMCs had their origin in less than 13 ml of fresh peripheral blood. The CDR3 runs 14 residues. The germline gives CDR1 GTSNPN, CDR2 SVGIG (reference sequence). Trimming removed 2 bases from V and 2 bases from J; junction bases left unmatched: 6. Study-wide findings and caveats: In blood, most of the thyroid clonotypes expanded above 0.001 were also present.

RNA transcripts gave rise to amplified TCR beta CDR3 regions. In the first-round RT-PCR of the TCR CDR3, the HTBI primer set was used. TCRdb analysed the multiplex PCR reads with MiXCR anew, one entry per CDR3 protein. The repertoire holds about 400,000 distinct CDR3 sequences, with about a sixth as singletons. Sequencing was carried out using blood. The J gene is TRBJ2-7, the V gene TRBV30, with 7 bases that match TRBD1. This sequence originates from a young woman with Graves' hyperthyroidism. DNA of the CDR3: TGTGCCTGGAGTCTCGGGGACAGAGCCTACGAGCAGTACTTC. Encoded protein: CAWSLGDRAYEQYF.